The clone carrying this T cell receptor (beta chain) came up many times. The antigen is unknown. These data are taken from a study of CD8+ T cells in alopecia areata. Study outcomes and limitations: With one nonresponder, baseline CD8+ expansion's link to response remains uncertain. Expanded CD8+ clones among the top 100, and scalp clonality, were significantly decreased by tofacitinib.

Extracted RNA was reverse transcribed into cDNA, the sequencing template. The repertoire was sequenced with immunoSEQ multiplex PCR; TCRdb's copy has only in-frame clones and lacks some. This table holds 200,000 to 250,000 clones, about two fifths found once. V gave up 4 bases and J gave up 1 base, with 11 bases separating them. The CDR3 is 16 amino acids. The V gene's germline CDR1 is SGHDN and CDR2 FVKESK. The treatment is: oral pan-JAK inhibitor, 5-10 mg twice daily. The chain combines TRBV14 with TRBJ2-6; maybe TRBD2 (6 bases). The origin of this receptor is a human donor with alopecia areata. The sequenced sample was CD4+ T cells sorted from blood, obtained at approximately week 30, from a patient treated with tofacitinib. The DNA for the CDR3 is TGTGCCAGCAGCCGATTAGCGGTATCTGGGGCCAACGTCCTGACTTTC. Its protein product is CASSRLAVSGANVLTF.